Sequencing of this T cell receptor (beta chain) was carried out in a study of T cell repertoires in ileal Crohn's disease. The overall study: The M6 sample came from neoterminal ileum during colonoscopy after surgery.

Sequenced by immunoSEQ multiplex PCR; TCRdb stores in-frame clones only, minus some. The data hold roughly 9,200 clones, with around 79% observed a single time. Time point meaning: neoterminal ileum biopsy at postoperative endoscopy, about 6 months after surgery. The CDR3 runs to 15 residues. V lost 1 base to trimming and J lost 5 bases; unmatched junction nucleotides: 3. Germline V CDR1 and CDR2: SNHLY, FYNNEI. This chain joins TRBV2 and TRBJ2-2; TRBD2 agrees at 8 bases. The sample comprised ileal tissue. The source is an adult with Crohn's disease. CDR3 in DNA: TGTGCCAGCAGTGAAGGAGCGGGAGCTACCGGGGAGCTGTTTTTT. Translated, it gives CASSEGAGATGELFF.